This paragraph reports one TCR beta chain. Some clones are missing from TCRdb's copy, which holds only in-frame ones; the method was immunoSEQ multiplex PCR. Counted here are a few hundred thousand clones, around 83% occurring once; the ten biggest clones make up less than 3.5%. The sample belongs to a study of blood T cell repertoires in COVID-19. CDR3 length: 14 residues. V dropped 4 bases and J dropped 5 bases, with 15 bases sitting between them. The germline gives CDR1 SGHRS, CDR2 YFSETQ. The gene calls are TRBV5-1 and TRBJ2-5; possible D gene TRBD2, 6 bases. This TCR was recovered from a woman younger than 30 with acute or convalescent COVID-19. Sequencing was done on a sample of peripheral blood. The CDR3 loop reads CASSTGGPGETQYF. CDR3 bases: TGCGCCAGCAGCACCGGGGGACCGGGGGAGACCCAGTACTTC.